The 27 T cell receptor beta chains presented below share a single source sample, sequenced in a study of cytomegalovirus exposure and HLA in healthy donors (dated 2017 in TCRdb). Library preparation was by the immunoSEQ multiplex PCR assay. For the multiplex PCR, a mixture combining 60 forward primers for TCR Vbeta segments and 13 reverse primers for TCR Jbeta segments was used. The source is immuneACCESS, and TCRdb retained only in-frame sequences with V and J called. Part of the clones is not carried over; for the studies checked, unresolved V genes explain less than half of this, and the remainder is unexplained. The table of this sample itemizes tens of thousands of clones. The top ten constitute approximately 2.7% of the sample. Specimen: PBMCs. These receptors all stem from a man aged 35 to 55 in good health and CMV-seronegative.

This chain joins TRBV5-1 and TRBJ2-5, with no clear D. CDR3 length equals 13 residues. Trimming shortened V by 0 bases and J by 5 bases, and 8 bases separated the two germline ends. Per germline, CDR1 SGHRS and CDR2 YFSETQ. CDR3 in amino acids: CASSLELEETQYF. Here the CDR3 DNA reads TGCGCCAGCAGCTTGGAATTGGAGGAGACCCAGTACTTC.

Written as DNA, the CDR3 is TGTGCCAGCAGTTACCCCCTGCGGGGGGTCTCCTACGAGCAGTACTTC. It specifies CASSYPLRGVSYEQYF. This chain links TRBV6-6 with TRBJ2-7; 8 bases match TRBD2. V lost 2 bases, J lost 0 bases, and 6 bases stayed unmatched. The CDR3 consists of 16 residues. Germline values: CDR1 MNHNY, CDR2 SVGAGI (reference sequence).

The rearrangement joins TRBV6-5 to TRBJ2-1; 11 nucleotides match TRBD2. The ends lost 5 bases at V and 6 bases at J; junction bases unmatched: 6. CDR1 and CDR2 (germline): MNHEY, SVGAGI. CDR3 length equals 15 residues. This CDR3 is CASSKLAGDRNEQFF. The DNA of the CDR3 is TGTGCCAGCAGTAAACTAGCGGGGGACCGCAATGAGCAGTTCTTC.

CDR3 sequence reads: CASSDPIQGIQPQHF. As DNA, the CDR3 is TGTGCCAGCAGTGATCCTATACAGGGAATTCAGCCCCAGCATTTT. This chain joins TRBV25-1 and TRBJ1-5; the D gene is possibly TRBD1 (6 bases). CDR3 length equals 15 residues. CDR1 MGHDK and CDR2 SYGVNS come from the germline V gene. V lost 3 bases to trimming and J lost 6 bases, with 15 bases between them.

The chain has TRBV7-8 and TRBJ1-1; unclear D gene. The CDR3 has 14 amino acids. The germline V gene has CDR1 SGHVS and CDR2 FQNEAQ. Deletions cut 5 bases from V and 4 bases from J, with 14 bases between. CDR3 coding DNA: TGTGCCAGCAGCCCGCCTTTCCGGAGCACTGAAGCTTTCTTT. Translated: CASSPPFRSTEAFF.

This rearrangement joins TRBV11-2 to TRBJ1-6; D gene uncertain. CDR3 length equals 12 residues. Germline assignment: CDR1 SGHAT and CDR2 FQNNGV. The V and J ends lost 3 bases and 9 bases respectively, with 6 bases between them. The CDR3 spells CASSFGVSPLHF. DNA for the CDR3: TGTGCCAGCAGCTTCGGGGTTTCACCCCTCCACTTT.

The J gene is TRBJ2-4, the V gene TRBV9; 7 nucleotides match TRBD1. V shed 0 bases, J shed 2 bases, and the junction held 20 bases outside the gene matches. Germline-derived CDR1 and CDR2 are SGDLS and YYNGEE. The CDR3 length is 21 residues. For the CDR3, the DNA is TGTGCCAGCAGCGTAGGGAAGGGGGACAGACTGAGGGATCTCTCCAAAAACATTCAGTACTTC. It codes for CASSVGKGDRLRDLSKNIQYF.

This chain connects TRBV5-1 to TRBJ2-3; no firm D call. The germline V gene encodes CDR1 SGHRS and CDR2 YFSETQ. V shed 5 bases and J shed 0 bases, with 10 bases lying between them. The CDR3 has 14 residues. DNA of the CDR3: TGCGCCAGCAGGACGGAGCCCAGCACAGATACGCAGTATTTT. Its translation is CASRTEPSTDTQYF.

The V and J genes are TRBV5-5 and TRBJ1-6; TRBD1 is a possible D gene (6 bases). Germline V lookup: CDR1 SGHKS, CDR2 YYEKEE (reference sequence). The CDR3 runs to 15 residues. V was pared by 1 base and J by 6 bases, with 11 bases between. CDR3 sequence (DNA): TGTGCCAGCAGCTTGCTACAGGGATTTAATTCACCCCTCCACTTT. Translation: CASSLLQGFNSPLHF.

The V and J genes are TRBV11-2 and TRBJ2-3; the D gene is possibly TRBD1 (5 bases). Germline V gene data show CDR1 as SGHAT and CDR2 as FQNNGV. CDR3 size: 14 residues. Trimming took 2 bases from V and 2 from J, leaving 8 bases between them. The CDR3: CASSLKGNTDTQYF. DNA of the CDR3: TGTGCCAGCAGCTTAAAGGGGAACACAGATACGCAGTATTTT.

V usage is TRBV14 and J usage is TRBJ2-7; 8 nucleotides agree with TRBD2. Per the germline V gene, CDR1 is SGHDN and CDR2 is FVKESK. This CDR3 has 15 residues. V was pared by 1 base and J by 3 bases, with 5 bases of the junction left unmatched. CDR3 loop: CASSQAGGHYYEQYF. The CDR3 nucleotides read TGTGCCAGCAGCCAAGCGGGGGGGCACTACTACGAGCAGTACTTC.

V is TRBV7-9 and J is TRBJ2-1; 10 nucleotides align to TRBD1. Losses at the gene ends were 5 bases for V and 1 base for J; bases not matched to a gene: 8. The germline CDR1 and CDR2 sequences are SEHNR and FQNEAQ (reference sequence). The CDR3 loop spans 17 amino acids. The CDR3 DNA is TGTGCCAGCAGCCCGCGGACAGGGGGGGTGTCCTACAATGAGCAGTTCTTC. It is translated as CASSPRTGGVSYNEQFF.

The chain uses TRBV30 and TRBJ1-5, with D perhaps TRBD1 (5 bases). Between the trimmed V and J ends, which lost 2 bases and 2 bases, there was a span of 10 bases. This CDR3 region has 14 residues. Germline V gene lookup returns CDR1 GTSNPN and CDR2 SVGIG (reference sequence). The DNA of the CDR3 is TGTGCCTGGAGTACGATACAGGGCAATCAGCCCCAGCATTTT. Translating it yields CAWSTIQGNQPQHF.

The V gene is TRBV6-5, the J gene TRBJ1-2; 7 bases align to TRBD1. The CDR3 totals 14 residues. From germline, CDR1 is MNHEY and CDR2 SVGAGI. The ends lost 5 bases at V and 2 bases at J; junction bases unmatched: 5. CDR3 amino acids: CASSQTGPNYGYTF. CDR3 DNA sequence: TGTGCCAGCAGTCAGACAGGGCCCAACTATGGCTACACCTTC.

The chain employs TRBV28 and TRBJ1-1; weak D call: TRBD1 (5 bases). CDR3 length equals 13 residues. CDR1 and CDR2 from the germline V gene are MDHEN and SYDVKM. Trimming stripped 5 bases from V and 6 bases from J, with 13 bases between. The CDR3 protein is CASSPPWGAEAFF. In DNA, the CDR3 is TGTGCCAGCAGTCCACCCTGGGGGGCTGAAGCTTTCTTT. Full variable domain (remainder filled in from reference TRBV28 and TRBJ1-1): DVKVTQSSRYLVKRTGEKVFLECVQDMDHENMFWYRQDPGLGLRLIYFSYDVKMKEKGDIPEGYSVSREKKERFSLILESASTNQTSMYLCASSPPWGAEAFFGQGTRLTVV.

CDR3 residues: CASSVMGQGGSPLHF. The CDR3 DNA is TGTGCCAGCAGTGTGATGGGTCAGGGAGGCTCACCCCTCCACTTT. The V gene is TRBV2, the J gene TRBJ1-6; the D gene is possibly TRBD1 (5 bases). There are 15 residues in the CDR3. Germline assignment: CDR1 SNHLY and CDR2 FYNNEI. The germline V and J ends were trimmed by 4 bases and 10 bases, with 17 bases remaining between them. Combining the CDR3 with reference TRBV2 and TRBJ1-6 gives the whole variable domain EPEVTQTPSHQVTQMGQEVILRCVPISNHLYFYWYRQILGQKVEFLVSFYNNEISEKSEIFDDQFSVERPDGSNFTLKIRSTKLEDSAMYFCASSVMGQGGSPLHFGNGTRLTVT.

V gene TRBV27 combines with J gene TRBJ2-1, with 13 nucleotides matching TRBD2. The junction had 7 bases not matched to a gene; V was cut back by 4 bases and J by 4 bases. The CDR3 runs 17 residues. CDR1 and CDR2 (germline): MNHEY, SMNVEV (reference sequence). CDR3 coding DNA: TGTGCCAGCAGTTCTGGACTAGCGGGGGCTTTATACAATGAGCAGTTCTTC. Protein: CASSSGLAGALYNEQFF.

The rearrangement joins TRBV4-2 to TRBJ2-7; 10 bases line up with TRBD1. V lost 4 bases to trimming and J lost 5 bases; unmatched junction nucleotides: 11. The CDR3 covers 16 residues. Germline CDR1 and CDR2: LGHNA and YNFKEQ. In nucleotides, the CDR3 is TGTGCCAGCAGCCGCGGGCGGGGACAGGGGTCCCACGAGCAGTACTTC. Translation gives CASSRGRGQGSHEQYF.

The chain uses TRBV30 and TRBJ1-1; D is unresolved. Trimming took off 6 bases at V and 11 bases at J, with 19 bases between the two ends. The CDR3 sequence is 12 residues long. Germline lookup yields CDR1 GTSNPN and CDR2 SVGIG (reference sequence). DNA of the CDR3: TGTGCCTGCCAACGTGGACTGTGGGCGGCTTTCTTT. Amino acid sequence: CACQRGLWAAFF.

J is TRBJ1-1 and V is TRBV11-2, with no clear D. The germline V and J ends were trimmed by 1 base and 6 bases, with 12 bases remaining between them. Germline-derived CDR1 and CDR2 are SGHAT and FQNNGV. The CDR3 runs to 14 residues. The CDR3 spells CASSLGSVSSEAFF. The CDR3 coding sequence is TGTGCCAGCAGCTTAGGGTCCGTGAGCTCTGAAGCTTTCTTT.

This sequence joins TRBV4-1 and TRBJ2-2, with D unresolved. The V and J ends lost 0 bases and 4 bases respectively, with 12 bases between them. The CDR3 has 16 amino acids. Germline values: CDR1 MGHRA, CDR2 YSYEKL. The CDR3 loop is CASSQEGVGVTGELFF. CDR3 DNA: TGCGCCAGCAGCCAAGAAGGAGTTGGCGTCACCGGGGAGCTGTTTTTT.

V gene TRBV30 combines with J gene TRBJ1-1; D is possibly TRBD1 (5 bases). The V end was cut by 2 bases, the J end by 3 bases, with 16 bases between. Germline lookup yields CDR1 GTSNPN and CDR2 SVGIG (reference sequence). This CDR3 region has 15 residues. The CDR3 sequence: CAWSQKGWRDTEAFF. CDR3 sequence (DNA): TGTGCCTGGAGTCAAAAGGGGTGGAGGGACACTGAAGCTTTCTTT. Combining the CDR3 with reference TRBV30 and TRBJ1-1 gives the whole variable domain SQTIHQWPATLVQPVGSPLSLECTVEGTSNPNLYWYRQAAGRGLQLLFYSVGIGQISSEVPQNLSASRPQDRQFILSSKKLLLSDSGFYLCAWSQKGWRDTEAFFGQGTRLTVV.

This rearrangement joins TRBV5-3 to TRBJ2-1, with a tentative D call TRBD1 (6 bases). TRBV5-3 is placed among ORFs of uncertain function. The CDR3 totals 12 residues. V gave up 0 bases and J gave up 10 bases, with 8 bases separating them. CDR3 residues: CARSLVRGEQFF. CDR3 nucleotide sequence: TGTGCCAGAAGCTTGGTCAGGGGCGAGCAGTTCTTC.

This rearrangement joins TRBV19 to TRBJ2-5; the D gene is possibly TRBD2 (7 bases). This CDR3 has 16 amino acids. Germline V CDR1 and CDR2: LNHDA, SQIVND (reference sequence). With 11 bases removed from V and 0 bases from J, the gap between germline ends came to 22 bases. The CDR3 bases are TGTGCCTCCTCAAGGGGGGGGCCTTCGTACCAAGAGACCCAGTACTTC. Residues: CASSRGGPSYQETQYF.

This chain uses TRBV4-1 with TRBJ1-2; TRBD1 might be the D (5 bases). The ends were cut back, 1 base at V and 4 bases at J, with 16 bases in the middle. CDR1 and CDR2 from the germline V gene are MGHRA and YSYEKL. The CDR3 has 16 amino acids. CDR3 coding DNA: TGCGCCAGCAGCCAAGGGTCGGGGGGAATACTCTATGGCTACACCTTC. This gives the protein CASSQGSGGILYGYTF.

The chain couples TRBV29-1 to TRBJ1-2, with 9 positions matching TRBD1. Germline lookup yields CDR1 SQVTM and CDR2 ANQGSEA. With V trimmed by 2 bases and J by 8 bases, 6 bases remained unmatched. The CDR3 is made up of 13 amino acids. The CDR3 nucleotides are TGCAGCGTTGAATTGGGACAGGGCAGCGGCTACACCTTC. Translation: CSVELGQGSGYTF.

The chain couples TRBV7-3 to TRBJ2-3; 7 bases are a match to TRBD2. V lost 4 bases, J lost 1 base, and 11 bases stayed unmatched. Germline assignment: CDR1 SGHTA and CDR2 FQGTGA. CDR3 length: 17 amino acids. CDR3 sequence reads: CASSSQSGVYGTDTQYF. DNA of the CDR3: TGTGCCAGCAGCTCTCAAAGCGGGGTCTACGGCACAGATACGCAGTATTTT.